This T cell receptor (beta chain) was recorded in a study of CD8+ T cells in alopecia areata. About the research overall: Twice daily, treated patients received 5 to 10 mg of oral tofacitinib.

Per the germline V gene, CDR1 is SGHRS and CDR2 is YFSETQ. There are 16 residues in the CDR3. Between the trimmed V and J ends, which lost 1 base and 1 base, there was a span of 11 bases. This sample's treatment: oral pan-JAK inhibitor, 5-10 mg twice daily. Specimens obtained from alopecia areata patients comprised lesional scalp punch biopsies and peripheral blood. A remark on this clone: Its matching antigen is unknown.

Reverse transcribed after extraction, RNA yielded cDNA as the sequencing template. Clones were sequenced by immunoSEQ multiplex PCR, and TCRdb holds only the in-frame ones, with some missing. The sample contains 150,000 or so clones, roughly 65% of which appear only once. Broader study findings: Lesional scalp, especially alopecia totalis/universalis, showed higher clonality than normal scalp.

The source material was CD4+ T cells sorted from blood, sampled at week 4, from a patient treated with tofacitinib. This chain connects TRBV5-1 to TRBJ2-2, with a weak D call TRBD1 (6 bases). The sequence was collected from a human donor with alopecia areata. CDR3 sequence reads: CASSLTSQGNTGELFF. The CDR3, as DNA: TGCGCCAGCAGCTTGACGTCACAGGGGAACACCGGGGAGCTGTTTTTT.